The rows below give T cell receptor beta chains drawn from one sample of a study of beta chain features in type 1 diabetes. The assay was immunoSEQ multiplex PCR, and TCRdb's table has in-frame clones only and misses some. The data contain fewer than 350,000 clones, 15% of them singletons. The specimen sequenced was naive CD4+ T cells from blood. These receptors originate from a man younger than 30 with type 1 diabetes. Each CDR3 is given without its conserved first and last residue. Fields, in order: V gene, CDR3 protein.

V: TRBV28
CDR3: ASSLIGEGYEQY

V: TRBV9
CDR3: ASSKGGDLSYEQY

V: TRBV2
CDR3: ASSAGGPPLETQY

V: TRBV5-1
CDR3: ASSLAVAGTDTQY

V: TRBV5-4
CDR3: ASSTDRGRRGTEAF

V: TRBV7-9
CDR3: ANQRTGELF

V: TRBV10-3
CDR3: AIRGPSTGSTDTQY

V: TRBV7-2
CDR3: ASSPSSEQY

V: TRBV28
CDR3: ASSPDRGLYYEQY

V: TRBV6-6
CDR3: ASSFTGEGANVLT

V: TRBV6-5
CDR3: ASSSRTGGEYEQY